Listed below are T cell receptor beta chains from one sample, sequenced in a study of T cell repertoires in cytomegalovirus infection. These receptors' targets are unknown. MiXCR, applied by TCRdb to the reads, yields one record per CDR3 protein. The table lists about half a million distinct CDR3 sequences, 30% to 40% of them singletons. Sequenced material: cultured PBMCs, taken from culture after CMV antigen stimulation. All receptors come from a human donor in good health (CMV status not recorded). Some clones in this sample may be carry-over from other donors' samples. The CDR3 runs from the conserved cysteine through the conserved F or W. A D gene is named only where the DNA matches it firmly.

TRBV28	TRBD1	TRBJ1-3	CASRRDRGPSGNTIYF
TRBV7-2	TRBD2	TRBJ2-2	CASSFEAGGPSTGELFF
TRBV7-2	-	TRBJ1-1	CASSPHRGEAFF
TRBV19	TRBD1	TRBJ2-5	CASSSPGQTKETQYF
TRBV5-1	TRBD2	TRBJ2-1	CASSLWRGTYNEQFF
TRBV12-3/TRBV12-4	TRBD1	TRBJ1-5	CASSQQGGGGNQPQHF
TRBV19	-	TRBJ1-2	CASSGGEGRGRSYTF
TRBV24-1	TRBD2	TRBJ2-1	CATSDVSSGSLRDEQFF
TRBV7-8	TRBD1	TRBJ1-2	CASSYDRVYGYTF
TRBV15	-	TRBJ1-1	CATSEQGNTEAFF
TRBV12-3/TRBV12-4	TRBD1	TRBJ1-1	CASSSQGGSTEAFF
TRBV7-2	-	TRBJ1-3	CASSLPAVGADRSSGNTIYF
TRBV27	-	TRBJ2-1	CASRDGGASSYNEQFF
TRBV27	TRBD1	TRBJ1-5	CASSPIDRVDQPQHF
TRBV7-2	-	TRBJ2-3	CASSSQRSTDTQYF
TRBV11-2	TRBD2	TRBJ2-6	CASSLGFDSEAGATGANVLTF
TRBV28	TRBD1	TRBJ1-4	CASSPEDRGKEKLFF
TRBV28	-	TRBJ2-2	CATSGRILGELFF
TRBV7-9	-	TRBJ1-2	CASSLSTGTTGGYTF
TRBV7-2	-	TRBJ1-2	CASSLAGSGLLDYGYTF
TRBV30	-	TRBJ2-3	CAWSRDSAHTQYF
TRBV7-2	TRBD1	TRBJ2-7	CANSLNPGQDNEQYF
TRBV7-2	TRBD1	TRBJ1-1	CASSLATGIAFF
TRBV6-1	-	TRBJ2-5	CASKKGVRPEETQYF
TRBV7-2	-	TRBJ2-7	CASSLAFQEQYF
TRBV29-1	TRBD2	TRBJ2-7	CSVAGTSGSRDPFEQYF
TRBV7-2	-	TRBJ1-5	CASSLDGVGNQPQHF
TRBV7-2	TRBD2	TRBJ2-3	CASSSTGTRKEPTQYF
TRBV6-1	-	TRBJ1-5	CASSGLLGQPQHF
TRBV28	TRBD1	TRBJ1-1	CASSSGGQGDTEAFF
TRBV7-6	-	TRBJ1-3	CASTPRGYRSGNTIYF
TRBV20-1	TRBD1	TRBJ2-3	CSARTGGYTDTQYF
TRBV28	TRBD1	TRBJ1-2	CASSFPRTGGRIYGYTF
TRBV5-1	-	TRBJ1-1	CASSFDPGSTEAFF
TRBV28	-	TRBJ2-4	CASSFSATGSYLGPKNIQYF
TRBV7-2	-	TRBJ2-6	CASSLEVRQARGANVLTF
TRBV29-1	-	TRBJ1-1	CSVVSTMNTEAFF
TRBV30	-	TRBJ2-6	CAWRAGASGANVLTF
TRBV6-6	TRBD2	TRBJ2-7	CASSPGLANEQYF
TRBV24-1	TRBD2	TRBJ2-1	CATSDPQSGRLYEQFF
TRBV20-1	-	TRBJ1-1	CSATHRVGGTNTEAFF
TRBV7-8	-	TRBJ2-3	CASSFSRVSTDTQYF
TRBV20-1	TRBD2	TRBJ2-7	CSARRPSGHNEQYF
TRBV11-2	-	TRBJ2-3	CASSLPGTATDTQYF
TRBV7-2	TRBD1	TRBJ2-7	CASSLNRGEQYF
TRBV7-2	-	TRBJ2-3	CASSLTGAITDTQYF
TRBV7-6	-	TRBJ2-1	CASSYLKTEQFF
TRBV7-8	TRBD2	TRBJ2-1	CASGRGVSYNEQFF
TRBV7-8	-	TRBJ2-2	CASSLAVRSNTGELFF
TRBV24-1	-	TRBJ2-1	CATSESSAYNEQFF
TRBV18	-	TRBJ2-3	CATSAVYTDTQYF
TRBV6-2/TRBV6-3	-	TRBJ2-6	CASRLPTTGANVLTF
TRBV4-1	TRBD1	TRBJ1-4	CASSQETGTGVEKLFF
TRBV7-2	-	TRBJ2-3	CASFTTSTDTQYF
TRBV12-3/TRBV12-4	-	TRBJ2-2	CASSFKGSGELFF
TRBV28	-	TRBJ2-3	CASSWRDGTDTQYF